The 9 T cell receptor beta chains in this list originate from one sample, sequenced in a study of T-cell reconstitution after alpha-beta-depleted transplantation in children. Unique molecular identifiers were incorporated during preparation of the TCRbeta library. TCRdb passed the PCR reads through MiXCR, listing each CDR3 protein once. This repertoire shows roughly 240,000 distinct CDR3 sequences, 7.5% to 9.5% found once; its top ten account for 5% to 8%. Material: PBMCs, mostly from graft donor cells, obtained 180 days after TCRalphabeta/CD19-depleted stem cell transplant. These receptors originate from a male patient younger than 18 who had a stem cell transplant for acute lymphoblastic leukemia, so the T cells may come from the graft donor.

As regards this clonotype: A much larger clone sits a single nucleotide away, making a read error possible. This chain connects TRBV9 to TRBJ2-1, with 9 bases matching TRBD2. Near its end, the DNA agrees better with TRBJ2-7, so the J call may be wrong. The CDR3 runs 16 residues. CDR1 is SGDLS, CDR2 YYNGEE, per germline. CDR3 coding DNA: TGTGCCAGCAGCGTTGGCGGGGGGGCCCCCTGGGATGAGCAGTACTTC. Translated: CASSVGGGAPWDEQYF.

This clonotype was found many times. The V gene is TRBV19, the J gene TRBJ1-5; TRBD1 aligns across 12 bases. This CDR3 has 16 residues. V lost 7 bases to trimming and J lost 2 bases; unmatched junction nucleotides: 6. Germline CDR1 LNHDA, CDR2 SQIVND (reference sequence). The DNA of the CDR3 is TGTGCCAGTATAATGGGACAGGGGGCAGGCAATCAGCCCCAGCATTTT. Protein: CASIMGQGAGNQPQHF.

This clonotype was observed at least ten times. V usage is TRBV29-1 and J usage is TRBJ1-1; D uncertain. Trimming left V 3 bases short and J 2 bases short, with 10 bases between. The CDR3 consists of 13 residues. Per the germline V gene, CDR1 is SQVTM and CDR2 is ANQGSEA. CDR3 DNA: TGCAGCGTTGATTTAGGTTTCAACACTGAAGCTTTCTTT. Translated, it gives CSVDLGFNTEAFF.

This clonotype showed up many times. The gene calls are TRBV5-1 and TRBJ2-5; weak D call: TRBD2 (6 bases). Germline CDR1 SGHRS, CDR2 YFSETQ. With 4 bases removed from V and 3 bases from J, the gap between germline ends came to 13 bases. The CDR3 is 14 amino acids. The CDR3 nucleotides read TGCGCCAGCAGCAGTTCCGGGGGAAAAGAGACCCAGTACTTC. The encoded protein is CASSSSGGKETQYF.

This clonotype was counted ten times or more. The chain joins TRBV7-6 to TRBJ1-3; unclear D gene. In germline, CDR1 is SGHVS, CDR2 FNYEAQ. V shed 5 bases and J shed 4 bases, with 9 bases lying between them. The CDR3 has 13 amino acids. The CDR3, as DNA: TGTGCCAGCAGCCCTGGCCCGGGAAACACCATATATTTT. This sequence encodes CASSPGPGNTIYF. Based on the CDR3 plus reference TRBV7-6 and TRBJ1-3, the full variable domain is GAGVSQSPRYKVTKRGQDVALRCDPISGHVSLYWYRQALGQGPEFLTYFNYEAQQDKSGLPNDRFSAERPEGSISTLTIQRTEQRDSAMYRCASSPGPGNTIYFGEGSWLTVV.

This clonotype was recorded at least ten times. The CDR3 here is CARDRGYGELFF. In DNA form, the CDR3 reads TGTGCCAGGGACAGGGGGTACGGGGAGCTGTTTTTT. The chain employs TRBV19 and TRBJ2-2; 10 bases are a match to TRBD1. This CDR3 region has 12 residues. V trimming: 9 bases; J trimming: 7 bases; junction bases outside the gene matches: 2. Germline V lookup: CDR1 LNHDA, CDR2 SQIVND (reference sequence).

In this sample, this clonotype turned up many times. The chain is built from TRBV7-6 and TRBJ2-3; D is perhaps TRBD1 (7 bases). CDR1 is SGHVS and CDR2 is FNYEAQ in the germline V gene. V was trimmed by 3 bases and J by 2 bases, leaving 15 bases between them. The CDR3 covers 16 residues. The CDR3 here is CASSFSEGADTDTQYF. CDR3 DNA sequence: TGTGCCAGCAGCTTCTCGGAGGGGGCGGACACAGATACGCAGTATTTT.

This clonotype was picked up many times. The chain combines TRBV19 with TRBJ2-1; D remains unclear. Trimming pared 10 bases from V and 7 bases from J, leaving 11 bases between. Germline assignment: CDR1 LNHDA and CDR2 SQIVND (reference sequence). The CDR3 length is 11 residues. The CDR3 DNA reads as TGTGCCACCGCGGTCGGGAATGAGCAGTTCTTC. It yields the protein CATAVGNEQFF.

This clonotype was counted ten times or more. The V gene is TRBV7-2, the J gene TRBJ2-3, with 8 bases aligning to TRBD2. Germline V gene data show CDR1 as SGHTA and CDR2 as FQGNSA. This CDR3 has 14 residues. J lost 6 bases, V lost 4 bases, and 6 bases had no gene match. As DNA, the CDR3 is TGTGCCAGCAGCTCCACCGGACTAGCTGATACGCAGTATTTT. Residues: CASSSTGLADTQYF.